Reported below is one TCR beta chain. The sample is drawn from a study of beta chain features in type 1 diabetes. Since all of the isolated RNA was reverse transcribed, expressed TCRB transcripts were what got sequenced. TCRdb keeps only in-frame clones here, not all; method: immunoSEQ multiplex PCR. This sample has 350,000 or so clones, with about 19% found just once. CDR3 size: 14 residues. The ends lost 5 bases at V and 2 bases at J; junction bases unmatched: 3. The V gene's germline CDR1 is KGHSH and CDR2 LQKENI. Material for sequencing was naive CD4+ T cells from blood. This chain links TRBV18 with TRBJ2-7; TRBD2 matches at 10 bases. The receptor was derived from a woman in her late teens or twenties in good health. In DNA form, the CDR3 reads TGTGCCAGCTCATCGCTAGCGGGGGCCTACGAGCAGTACTTC. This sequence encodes CASSSLAGAYEQYF.